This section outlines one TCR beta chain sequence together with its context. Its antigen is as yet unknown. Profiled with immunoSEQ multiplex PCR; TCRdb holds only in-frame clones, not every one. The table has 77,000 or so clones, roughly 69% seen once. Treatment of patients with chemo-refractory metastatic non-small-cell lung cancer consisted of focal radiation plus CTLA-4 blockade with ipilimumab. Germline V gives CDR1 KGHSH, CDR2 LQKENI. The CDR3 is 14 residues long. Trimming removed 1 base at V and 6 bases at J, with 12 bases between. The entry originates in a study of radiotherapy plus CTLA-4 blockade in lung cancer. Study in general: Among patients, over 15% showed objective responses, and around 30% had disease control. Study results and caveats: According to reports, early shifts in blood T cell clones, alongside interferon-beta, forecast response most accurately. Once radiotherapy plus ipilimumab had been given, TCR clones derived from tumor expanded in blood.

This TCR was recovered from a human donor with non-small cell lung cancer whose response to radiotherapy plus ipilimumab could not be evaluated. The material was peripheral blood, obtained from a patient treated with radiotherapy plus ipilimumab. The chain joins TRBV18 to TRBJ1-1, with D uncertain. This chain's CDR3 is CASSPRAVWAEAFF. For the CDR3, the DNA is TGTGCCAGCTCACCACGGGCAGTCTGGGCTGAAGCTTTCTTT.